These 9 T cell receptor beta chains share one sample of origin, sequenced in a study of identical twins. TCRdb re-called the 5' RACE reads with MiXCR, one entry per CDR3 protein. The sample has just under 650,000 distinct CDR3 sequences; around 7.4% are singletons. The data were also submitted as part of a second study, on yellow fever vaccine responses in identical twins.

The sequenced material came from PBMCs. All receptors come from a woman under 30 in good health.

The genes are TRBV5-1 and TRBJ2-7; TRBD2 aligns across 8 bases. With 0 bases clipped from V and 3 bases from J, the junction kept 8 bases outside the gene matches. Germline assignment: CDR1 SGHRS and CDR2 YFSETQ. The CDR3 is 16 residues long. Written as DNA, the CDR3 is TGCGCCAGCAGCTTGGGTGCGGGGGGCCCTCTCTACGAGCAGTACGTC. Translation: CASSLGAGGPLYEQYV.

This clonotype was recorded a few times. The J gene is TRBJ2-7, the V gene TRBV27; D is uncertain. Trimming pared 3 bases from V and 3 bases from J, leaving 9 bases between. Germline assignment: CDR1 MNHEY and CDR2 SMNVEV (reference sequence). The CDR3 sequence is 13 residues long. The CDR3 DNA follows: TGTGCCAGCAGTTTTGGTCCGAACTACGAGCAGTACTTC. Its protein is CASSFGPNYEQYF.

Only a few counts were recorded for this clonotype. This chain uses TRBV20-1 with TRBJ2-3, with D tentatively TRBD2 (6 bases). Germline loops: CDR1 DFQATT, CDR2 SNEGSKA (reference sequence). V gave up 6 bases and J gave up 3 bases, with 19 bases separating them. The CDR3 has 15 residues. CDR3 bases: TGCAGTGCGGTGGACCCATCGGGGGAAACAGATACGCAGTATTTT. Translating gives CSAVDPSGETDTQYF.

This clonotype was counted at least ten times. The CDR3 DNA is TGTGCCAGCGGACATGGAGACTTTAATGAAAAACTGTTTTTT. Its translation: CASGHGDFNEKLFF. This chain connects TRBV27 to TRBJ1-4; TRBD1 might be the D (5 bases). Germline CDR1 MNHEY, CDR2 SMNVEV (reference sequence). CDR3 length: 14 residues. The V and J ends lost 8 bases and 4 bases respectively, with 14 bases between them.

This clonotype has a count of ten or more. This chain links TRBV29-1 with TRBJ2-5, with D possibly being TRBD2 (6 bases). The V end lost 8 bases, the J end lost 5 bases, and 21 bases lay between the germline ends. Germline CDR1 and CDR2: SQVTM and ANQGSEA. The CDR3 sequence is 14 residues long. CDR3 in amino acids: CSTWPPGAGETQYF. CDR3 DNA sequence: TGCAGCACGTGGCCCCCCGGGGCGGGGGAGACCCAGTACTTC.

In this sample, this clonotype turned up many times. The rearrangement uses TRBV12-3 or TRBV12-4 and TRBJ2-1, with 8 nucleotides matching TRBD2. The junction had 7 bases not matched to a gene; V was cut back by 3 bases and J by 6 bases. There are 15 residues in the CDR3. CDR3 sequence reads: CASSFLGGAFNEQFF. The CDR3, as DNA: TGTGCCAGCAGTTTTCTCGGGGGGGCTTTCAATGAGCAGTTCTTC.

This rearrangement joins TRBV24-1 to TRBJ2-5, with 7 bases that match TRBD2. Unmatched junction bases numbered 10, after V lost 3 bases and J lost 4 bases. This CDR3 is 16 amino acids long. Germline loops: CDR1 KGHDR, CDR2 SFDVKD. The CDR3 DNA reads as TGTGCCACCAGTGATCCAACGCGGGGGTCAGGAGAGACCCAGTACTTC. This sequence encodes CATSDPTRGSGETQYF.

This clonotype was seen a handful of times. The J gene is TRBJ2-2, the V gene TRBV4-1; 9 bases align to TRBD1. Germline V lookup: CDR1 MGHRA, CDR2 YSYEKL. With V trimmed by 2 bases and J by 0 bases, 13 bases remained unmatched. The CDR3 is 20 amino acids. In DNA, the CDR3 is TGCGCCAGCAGCCAACCCAACTGGGACAGGGAGTCCACGAACACCGGGGAGCTGTTTTTT. Amino acid sequence: CASSQPNWDRESTNTGELFF.

The table lists this clonotype with a few counts. This chain uses TRBV18 with TRBJ1-4, with no clear D. This CDR3 spans 15 amino acids. The germline V and J ends were trimmed by 6 bases and 2 bases, with 13 bases remaining between them. CDR1 and CDR2 (germline): KGHSH, LQKENI. CDR3: CASSRSGGTNEKLFF. CDR3 DNA: TGTGCCAGCTCCCGGTCGGGTGGTACTAATGAAAAACTGTTTTTT.